One sample yielded the 2 T cell receptor beta chains listed below, sequenced in a study of metastatic and nonmetastatic thyroid tumors. With MiXCR, TCRdb reprocessed the PCR reads. The table shows approximately 4,000 clones, with 25% to 30% occurring only once. Ahead of thyroid surgery, no patient had received treatment of any kind. Sequencing input: adjacent normal tissue. Receptors originate from a male donor with papillary thyroid cancer or a benign thyroid nodule (not recorded which). Some clones in this sample may be carry-over from other donors' samples.

This clone is termed large (0.1 to 1%). V and J are TRBV28 and TRBJ2-1; possible D gene TRBD2, 6 bases. The CDR3 consists of 15 residues. Looked up from germline, CDR1 is MDHEN and CDR2 is SYDVKM. V was trimmed by 6 bases and J by 3 bases, leaving 15 bases between them. CDR3 residues: CASRKDYLNYNEQFF. The CDR3 DNA reads as TGTGCCAGCAGAAAGGACTATCTAAACTACAATGAGCAGTTCTTC.

This clone was recorded a few times. V and J are TRBV27 and TRBJ2-7, with D tentatively TRBD1 (5 bases). Looked up from germline, CDR1 is MNHEY and CDR2 is SMNVEV (reference sequence). The CDR3 is 16 amino acids. Trimming stripped 0 bases from V and 4 bases from J, with 16 bases between. The CDR3 DNA is TGTGCCAGCAGTTTATCGAAGGGGCACGAGTTGTACGAGCAGTACTTC. This codes for CASSLSKGHELYEQYF.